This T cell receptor beta chain was captured by sequencing in a study of shared clonotypes between healthy human individuals (dated by TCRdb to about 2020). About the study as a whole: Three men and two women, aged 18 to 49 years, made up the cohort. Per donor, three plates each were used for CD4 naive and CD4 memory, two for CD8 naive, and one for CD8 memory. Blood TCR repertoires of a handful of healthy adults were deeply sequenced to estimate repertoire size and the extent of clonotype sharing between individuals. To increase sequencing depth and limit assay-specific biases, TCR repertoire library preparation and sequencing were carried out by different laboratories using diverse techniques. Leukapheresis yielded between about 0.94 and 9.5 billion PBMCs per donor. Study-wide findings and limitations: Only blood was sampled, and tissue TCR repertoires likely differ from those in blood. Estimated clonotype richness was generally larger for naive than for memory subsets. Clonotypes shared by all four sorted-subset donors showed higher generation probabilities than non-shared clonotypes. Pairwise subsampling indicated that sequencing depth was expected to affect the degree of clonotype sharing among donors. Across a handful of donors, roughly 5% of naive CD4, approximately 3.6% of naive CD8, about 2.3% of memory CD4, and 0.4% of memory CD8 clonotypes were shared. Rarefaction of sorted-subset datasets indicated incomplete sequencing despite the large sequencing depth. The genetic and exposure-history diversity represented was limited by the small number of donors.

TCR CDR3 regions were amplified from genomic DNA by multiplex PCR using the deep immunoSEQ assay. Genomic DNA extracted from each cell subset was distributed evenly over all wells of several immunoSEQ 96-well plates, and each plate served as one replicate. Each replicate PCR for sorted subsets received around 210 ng genomic DNA, equal to 30,000 or so T cell genomes. Purified libraries were measured with a Qubit 3.0 fluorometer, size-checked on a Bioanalyzer 2100, and measured again with the KAPA Library Quantification kit. Every immunoSEQ 96-well plate was sequenced on a dedicated single-read 150-cycle Illumina NextSeq 550 flow cell. Regarding the original processing steps: The immunoSEQ output contained only junctional sequences without quality scores, so filtering could not match that applied to full-length reads. Sequences were annotated with PyIR, a Python wrapper for IgBLAST v1.9, using IMGT germline references to assign V/J genes and CDR3. Reads were filtered out if the reads had weak V/J assignments (E-value above 1e-6), no CDR3, stop codons, out-of-frame junctions, or ambiguous translated residues. V3J clonotypes were defined as sequences sharing an identical inferred V gene, J gene, and CDR3 amino acid sequence. The percentage overlap between two repertoires was calculated by dividing the number of shared unique clonotypes by the size of the smaller repertoire. Repertoire richness was assessed with RTK rarefaction, the Chao1 estimator, and Recon v2.1 estimates of unobserved clonotypes. OLGA was used to compute generation probabilities for all TCRbeta clonotypes that the gDNA method yielded from a handful of donors. This is the immuneACCESS table as TCRdb keeps it, with only in-frame sequences that have V and J called. A part of the clones is gone; compared with another copy, unresolved V genes explain less than half, and the rest is unexplained. D and trimming were read from the DNA, whereas the V and J calls and clone size are those reported in that table. In this sample the table shows 2 million to 2.5 million clones, roughly 91% of which occur a single time. Jointly, the top ten make up 1.7% of the sample.

On this clone: The antigen it recognizes is unknown. No clone much larger than this one lies a single base away; base qualities are absent.

CD8 naive samples were obtained by positive selection for CCR7 among CD45RO-negative cells, yielding a CD45RA+CCR7+ population from which TemRA cells were excluded. Donors were healthy HIV-negative adults with no recently reported acute infections or vaccinations. Only Caucasian adults living in Nashville, Tennessee, USA were represented among the donors. Blood was collected by leukapheresis, and PBMCs were isolated by Ficoll-Histopaque density gradient centrifugation and then cryopreserved in liquid nitrogen vapor phase. Purity and quantity of every magnetically sorted T cell population were checked by analytical flow cytometry. Genomic DNA was isolated from every sorted fraction and measured by UV absorbance on a Nanodrop 2000c. V and J are truncated by 9 bases and 2 bases respectively, leaving an intervening sequence of 12 bases. The germline V gene provides CDR1 SGDLS and CDR2 YYNGEE. The CDR3 sequence holds 13 residues, the cysteine and phenylalanine included. Of all the DNA, just the CDR3 is kept, 39 bases in frame from base 1.

The V and J segments used are TRBV9 and TRBJ2-1, and possibly TRBD1, on 6 matching bases. The sequence came from a young man in good health. Some clones in this sample may be carry-over from other donors' samples. Sequencing was carried out using naive CD8+ T cells from PBMCs. The cell subset or site label corresponds to: CD45RA+CCR7+. DNA sequence: TGTGCCACCTCAGGGGATCCCTACAATGAGCAGTTCTTC. Translated, this is CATSGDPYNEQFF.